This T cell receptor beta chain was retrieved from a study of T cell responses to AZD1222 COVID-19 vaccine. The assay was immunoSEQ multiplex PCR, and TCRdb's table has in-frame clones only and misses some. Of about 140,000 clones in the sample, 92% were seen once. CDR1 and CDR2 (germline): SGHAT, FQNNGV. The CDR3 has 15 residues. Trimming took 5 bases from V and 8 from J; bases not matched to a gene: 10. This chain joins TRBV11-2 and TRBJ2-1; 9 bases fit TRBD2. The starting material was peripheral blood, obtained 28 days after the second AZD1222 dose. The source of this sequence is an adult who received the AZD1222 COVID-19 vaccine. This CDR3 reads CASSTLAGSEDEQFF. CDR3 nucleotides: TGTGCCAGCAGCACCCTAGCGGGATCCGAAGATGAGCAGTTCTTC.